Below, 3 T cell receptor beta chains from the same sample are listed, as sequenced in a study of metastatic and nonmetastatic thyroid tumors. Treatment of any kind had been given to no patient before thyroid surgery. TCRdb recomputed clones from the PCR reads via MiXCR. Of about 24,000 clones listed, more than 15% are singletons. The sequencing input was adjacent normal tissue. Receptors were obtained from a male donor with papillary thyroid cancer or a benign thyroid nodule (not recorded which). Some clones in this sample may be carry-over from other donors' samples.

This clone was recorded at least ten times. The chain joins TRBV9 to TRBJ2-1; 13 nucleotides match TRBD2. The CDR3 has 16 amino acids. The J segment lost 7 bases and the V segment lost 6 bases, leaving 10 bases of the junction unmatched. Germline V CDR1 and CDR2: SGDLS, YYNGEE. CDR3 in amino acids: CASTSGTSGNLNEQFF. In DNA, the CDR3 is TGTGCCAGCACTTCCGGGACTAGCGGGAATCTGAATGAGCAGTTCTTC.

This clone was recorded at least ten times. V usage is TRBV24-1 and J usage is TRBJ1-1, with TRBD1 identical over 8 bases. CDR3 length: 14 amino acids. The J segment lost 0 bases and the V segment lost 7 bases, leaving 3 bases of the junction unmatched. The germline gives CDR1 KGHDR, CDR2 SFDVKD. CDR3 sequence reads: CATRQGGMNTEAFF. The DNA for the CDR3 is TGTGCCACCAGACAGGGGGGGATGAACACTGAAGCTTTCTTT.

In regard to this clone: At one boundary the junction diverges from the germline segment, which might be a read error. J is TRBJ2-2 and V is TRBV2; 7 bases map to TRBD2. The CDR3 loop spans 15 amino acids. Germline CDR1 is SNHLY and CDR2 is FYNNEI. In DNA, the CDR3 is TGTGCCAGCAGTGCAGGAGCGGGGAACACCGGGGAGGTGTTTTTT. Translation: CASSAGAGNTGEVFF.